This TCR beta chain is drawn from a study of T cells after somatic rescue of genetic block. CDR3 size: 15 residues. Germline lookup yields CDR1 SGHTS and CDR2 YDEGEE. V gave up 4 bases and J gave up 5 bases; unmatched junction bases: 10. Assay: immunoSEQ multiplex PCR; the TCRdb copy retains only in-frame clones and omits some. The sample records around 67,000 clones, approximately 90% being singletons. This chain links TRBV5-8 with TRBJ2-5, with 8 bases lining up with TRBD2. Specimen: peripheral blood mononuclear cells (PBMCs). The receptor was derived from a man aged 35 to 55. The CDR3 is CASSAVLRGEETQYF. CDR3 coding DNA: TGTGCCAGCAGCGCAGTCCTGCGGGGGGAGGAGACCCAGTACTTC.